These T cell receptor beta chains were read from a single sample in a study of blood T cell repertoires in COVID-19. Some clones are missing from TCRdb's copy, which holds only in-frame ones; the method was immunoSEQ multiplex PCR. The sample yields about 200,000 clones, more than 85% seen once. Input material: peripheral blood. The origin of the receptors is a man aged 55 to 70 with acute or convalescent COVID-19. The CDR3 runs from the conserved cysteine through the conserved F or W. Each record gives: CDR3 length, V gene, J gene, D gene, clone size, CDR3 DNA, CDR3 protein. D genes are given only for firm matches. Rows give clone size only sometimes, using once, few, many, or a class for an expanded clone.

len: 16; v_gene: TRBV7-9; j_gene: TRBJ1-1; d_gene: NA; abundance: NA; CDR3nt: TGTGCCAGCAGCTCCCCGGGGACTGAAGGGCTCGCTGAAGCTTTCTTT; CDR3aa: CASSSPGTEGLAEAFF
len: 15; v_gene: TRBV6-5; j_gene: TRBJ1-6; d_gene: TRBD1; abundance: few; CDR3nt: TGTGCCAGCAGTATAATCGGACAGGGTAATTCACCCCTCCACTTT; CDR3aa: CASSIIGQGNSPLHF
len: 12; v_gene: TRBV2; j_gene: TRBJ1-1; d_gene: NA; abundance: NA; CDR3nt: TGTGCCAGCAGCCCTTGGGGCCCTGAAGCTTTCTTT; CDR3aa: CASSPWGPEAFF
len: 15; v_gene: TRBV5-6; j_gene: TRBJ1-5; d_gene: NA; abundance: NA; CDR3nt: TGTGCCAGCAGCCCGGGGGGCAGGGGCGGACAGCCCCAGCATTTT; CDR3aa: CASSPGGRGGQPQHF
len: 16; v_gene: TRBV19; j_gene: TRBJ2-3; d_gene: NA; abundance: NA; CDR3nt: TGTGCCAGTACTAGAATACGGGGCGGGGTCACAGATACGCAGTATTTT; CDR3aa: CASTRIRGGVTDTQYF
len: 15; v_gene: TRBV6-5; j_gene: TRBJ1-1; d_gene: NA; abundance: NA; CDR3nt: TGTGCCAGCACTCCCCCGGGGGGGGGCAACACTGAAGCTTTCTTT; CDR3aa: CASTPPGGGNTEAFF
len: 15; v_gene: TRBV7-3; j_gene: TRBJ1-2; d_gene: TRBD1; abundance: NA; CDR3nt: TGTGCCAGCAGCTCGGGCCAACAGGGGAACTATGGCTACACCTTC; CDR3aa: CASSSGQQGNYGYTF
len: 14; v_gene: TRBV18; j_gene: TRBJ1-1; d_gene: NA; abundance: once; CDR3nt: TGTGCCAGCTCACCTTCGCAGAAGAACACTGAAGCTTTCTTT; CDR3aa: CASSPSQKNTEAFF
len: 14; v_gene: TRBV12-5; j_gene: TRBJ2-1; d_gene: NA; abundance: NA; CDR3nt: TGTGCTGGGGCTGGGCCGAGCTCCTACAATGAGCAGTTCTTC; CDR3aa: CAGAGPSSYNEQFF
len: 18; v_gene: TRBV5-1; j_gene: TRBJ2-6; d_gene: NA; abundance: NA; CDR3nt: TGCGCCAGCAGCTTGGCCCAGGGGCCCCCCTCTGGGGCCAACGTCCTGACTTTC; CDR3aa: CASSLAQGPPSGANVLTF
len: 13; v_gene: TRBV2; j_gene: TRBJ2-7; d_gene: NA; abundance: few; CDR3nt: TGTGCCAGCAGTGGGCCCTACCTCGGGGAGCAGTACTTC; CDR3aa: CASSGPYLGEQYF
len: 11; v_gene: TRBV5-1; j_gene: TRBJ2-1; d_gene: NA; abundance: few; CDR3nt: TGCGCCAGCGCCTTTGGGCCTGAGCAGTTCTTC; CDR3aa: CASAFGPEQFF
len: 15; v_gene: TRBV3-1/TRBV3-2; j_gene: TRBJ1-2; d_gene: TRBD1; abundance: NA; CDR3nt: TGTGCCAGCAGTCCGACACTACAGGGGGGGATTGGCTACACCTTC; CDR3aa: CASSPTLQGGIGYTF
len: 17; v_gene: TRBV4-3; j_gene: TRBJ1-1; d_gene: TRBD1; abundance: NA; CDR3nt: TGCGCCCAGGCTGGCCCGGGACAGGGGGCGCGAGGCACTGAAGCTTTCTTT; CDR3aa: CAQAGPGQGARGTEAFF
len: 17; v_gene: TRBV28; j_gene: TRBJ1-2; d_gene: TRBD1; abundance: NA; CDR3nt: TGTGCCAGCAGCCTTCCTCGACAGGGGACCCTATCTAGGGGCTACACCTTC; CDR3aa: CASSLPRQGTLSRGYTF
len: 16; v_gene: TRBV19; j_gene: TRBJ2-7; d_gene: TRBD1; abundance: once; CDR3nt: TGTGCCAGTAGTACGTCCGGGACAGGGACCCTATACGAGCAGTACTTC; CDR3aa: CASSTSGTGTLYEQYF
len: 17; v_gene: TRBV7-6; j_gene: TRBJ2-3; d_gene: TRBD2; abundance: NA; CDR3nt: TGTGCCAGCAGCTTAACTACAGCGGGGGGACCTCGGGATACGCAGTATTTT; CDR3aa: CASSLTTAGGPRDTQYF
len: 16; v_gene: TRBV18; j_gene: TRBJ1-1; d_gene: TRBD1; abundance: NA; CDR3nt: TGTGCCAGCTCACCTACCGGGACAGGGGCGGGGACTGAAGCTTTCTTT; CDR3aa: CASSPTGTGAGTEAFF
len: 15; v_gene: TRBV3-1/TRBV3-2; j_gene: TRBJ1-4; d_gene: NA; abundance: few; CDR3nt: TGTGCCAGCAGCCCGGGTCGAGGCCAAGCTGAAAAACTGTTTTTT; CDR3aa: CASSPGRGQAEKLFF
len: 18; v_gene: TRBV3-1/TRBV3-2; j_gene: TRBJ2-3; d_gene: TRBD2; abundance: NA; CDR3nt: TGTGCCAGCAGCGGAGACGTCCTAGCGGGGGGGCCGGGAGATACGCAGTATTTT; CDR3aa: CASSGDVLAGGPGDTQYF
len: 16; v_gene: TRBV5-4; j_gene: TRBJ2-7; d_gene: NA; abundance: NA; CDR3nt: TGTGCCAGCAGCCCGCCCGGGGGTCAGAGCTCCTACGAGCAGTACTTC; CDR3aa: CASSPPGGQSSYEQYF
len: 14; v_gene: TRBV6-5; j_gene: TRBJ2-3; d_gene: TRBD2; abundance: NA; CDR3nt: TGTGCCAGCAGTCTCGGGACGGGAGGGGGTACGCAGTATTTT; CDR3aa: CASSLGTGGGTQYF
len: 16; v_gene: TRBV7-2; j_gene: TRBJ2-2; d_gene: NA; abundance: NA; CDR3nt: TGTGCCAGCAGCCTTACCGGGACTCGAAACACCGGGGAGCTGTTTTTT; CDR3aa: CASSLTGTRNTGELFF
len: 13; v_gene: TRBV12-3/TRBV12-4; j_gene: TRBJ1-6; d_gene: NA; abundance: NA; CDR3nt: TGTGCCAGCAGTTTTAAGCATGTATCACCCCTCCACTTT; CDR3aa: CASSFKHVSPLHF
len: 17; v_gene: TRBV3-1/TRBV3-2; j_gene: TRBJ2-7; d_gene: NA; abundance: NA; CDR3nt: TGTGCCAGCAGCCAAGATTTGACCCGGACAGCCTCCTACGAGCAGTACTTC; CDR3aa: CASSQDLTRTASYEQYF
len: 17; v_gene: TRBV6-1; j_gene: TRBJ1-5; d_gene: TRBD1; abundance: NA; CDR3nt: TGTGCCAGCAGTGGTCTAGGACAGGCCATTTACAATCAGCCCCAGCATTTT; CDR3aa: CASSGLGQAIYNQPQHF
len: 17; v_gene: TRBV28; j_gene: TRBJ1-2; d_gene: TRBD1; abundance: NA; CDR3nt: TGTGCCAGCAGTTATCTCGGAACAGGGGGAAATAGCTATGGCTACACCTTC; CDR3aa: CASSYLGTGGNSYGYTF
len: 15; v_gene: TRBV28; j_gene: TRBJ2-2; d_gene: NA; abundance: once; CDR3nt: TGTGCCAGCAGCCGAGGGGGGGCCAACACCGGGGAGCTGTTTTTT; CDR3aa: CASSRGGANTGELFF
len: 18; v_gene: TRBV10-3; j_gene: TRBJ2-3; d_gene: TRBD2; abundance: NA; CDR3nt: TGTGCCATCAGTGAGTCAAAAGCGGGGGGGCCATCCACAGATACGCAGTATTTT; CDR3aa: CAISESKAGGPSTDTQYF
len: 16; v_gene: TRBV13; j_gene: TRBJ2-2; d_gene: TRBD1; abundance: NA; CDR3nt: TGTGCCAGCAGCTTAGAGGGACAGGGGGTTGCCGGGGAGCTGTTTTTT; CDR3aa: CASSLEGQGVAGELFF
len: 15; v_gene: TRBV9; j_gene: TRBJ1-1; d_gene: NA; abundance: NA; CDR3nt: TGTGCCAGCAGCGGATCGGGGGGATACGACACTGAAGCTTTCTTT; CDR3aa: CASSGSGGYDTEAFF
len: 13; v_gene: TRBV24-1; j_gene: TRBJ2-3; d_gene: TRBD1; abundance: NA; CDR3nt: TGTGCCACCGGACAGGGAGGCACAGATACGCAGTATTTT; CDR3aa: CATGQGGTDTQYF
len: 17; v_gene: TRBV25-1; j_gene: TRBJ1-1; d_gene: TRBD1; abundance: NA; CDR3nt: TGTGCCAGCAGTGAGTCAGCCAGGGGGCTCGGGAACACTGAAGCTTTCTTT; CDR3aa: CASSESARGLGNTEAFF
len: 13; v_gene: TRBV3-1/TRBV3-2; j_gene: TRBJ2-3; d_gene: NA; abundance: NA; CDR3nt: TGTGCCAGCAGCCAAGATCACATCGATACGCAGTATTTT; CDR3aa: CASSQDHIDTQYF
len: 16; v_gene: TRBV6-5; j_gene: TRBJ1-3; d_gene: TRBD1; abundance: NA; CDR3nt: TGTGCCAGCAGTTACGCTCCAGGGGGCTCTGGAAACACCATATATTTT; CDR3aa: CASSYAPGGSGNTIYF
len: 15; v_gene: TRBV7-3; j_gene: TRBJ1-6; d_gene: NA; abundance: NA; CDR3nt: TGTGCCAGCAAGCAGGGGTCCGAAGATCATTCACCCCTCCACTTT; CDR3aa: CASKQGSEDHSPLHF
len: 15; v_gene: TRBV5-8; j_gene: TRBJ2-3; d_gene: NA; abundance: once; CDR3nt: TGTGCCAGCAGCCCTCGGCGAGGGGGTACAGATACGCAGTATTTT; CDR3aa: CASSPRRGGTDTQYF
len: 16; v_gene: TRBV6-1; j_gene: TRBJ2-4; d_gene: TRBD1; abundance: NA; CDR3nt: TGTGCCAGCAGTGAGTTCCCGGGACAGGAGAAAAACATTCAGTACTTC; CDR3aa: CASSEFPGQEKNIQYF
len: 14; v_gene: TRBV6-1; j_gene: TRBJ1-5; d_gene: NA; abundance: once; CDR3nt: TGTGCCAGCAGTGAAGACAGGCCCAATCAGCCCCAGCATTTT; CDR3aa: CASSEDRPNQPQHF
len: 15; v_gene: TRBV5-8; j_gene: TRBJ1-2; d_gene: TRBD1; abundance: NA; CDR3nt: TGTGCCAGGAAGGCGGCAACAGGGGTAGTGGTCGGCTACACCTTC; CDR3aa: CARKAATGVVVGYTF
len: 16; v_gene: TRBV5-6; j_gene: TRBJ2-3; d_gene: NA; abundance: NA; CDR3nt: TGTGCCAGCAGCTTGGATTCAGGGCGTCTAACAGATACGCAGTATTTT; CDR3aa: CASSLDSGRLTDTQYF
len: 15; v_gene: TRBV5-6; j_gene: TRBJ2-7; d_gene: TRBD2; abundance: NA; CDR3nt: TGTGCCAGCAGCTTGACTAGCGGGGGAAGGTACGAGCAGTACTTC; CDR3aa: CASSLTSGGRYEQYF
len: 11; v_gene: TRBV20-1; j_gene: TRBJ1-1; d_gene: NA; abundance: NA; CDR3nt: TGCAGTGCTAGAGGGGGGGGTGAAGCTTTCTTT; CDR3aa: CSARGGGEAFF
len: 14; v_gene: TRBV29-1; j_gene: TRBJ1-1; d_gene: NA; abundance: NA; CDR3nt: TGCAGCGTTTCTCTTCCCAGGGGCGGAACTGAAGCTTTCTTT; CDR3aa: CSVSLPRGGTEAFF
len: 16; v_gene: TRBV5-1; j_gene: TRBJ2-1; d_gene: TRBD2; abundance: once; CDR3nt: TGCGCCAGCCGAATACGGGAGGTCGGCTCCTACAATGAGCAGTTCTTC; CDR3aa: CASRIREVGSYNEQFF
len: 16; v_gene: TRBV24-1; j_gene: TRBJ2-7; d_gene: TRBD2; abundance: NA; CDR3nt: TGTGCCACCAGTGATGCCTCTAGCGGGGAGGCCTACGAGCAGTACTTC; CDR3aa: CATSDASSGEAYEQYF
len: 15; v_gene: TRBV15; j_gene: TRBJ2-2; d_gene: NA; abundance: NA; CDR3nt: TGTGCCACCAGCAGAGGCGGGACTTTCGCCGGGGAGCTGTTTTTT; CDR3aa: CATSRGGTFAGELFF
len: 15; v_gene: TRBV7-2; j_gene: TRBJ2-1; d_gene: NA; abundance: NA; CDR3nt: TGTGCCAGCAGCTTCCCTTCAACGGGGGACAATGAGCAGTTCTTC; CDR3aa: CASSFPSTGDNEQFF
len: 15; v_gene: TRBV29-1; j_gene: TRBJ1-1; d_gene: NA; abundance: NA; CDR3nt: TGCAGCGCCGCTAATGGGGGCAGAGGACCCCATGAAGCTTTCTTT; CDR3aa: CSAANGGRGPHEAFF
len: 10; v_gene: TRBV20-1; j_gene: TRBJ2-7; d_gene: NA; abundance: NA; CDR3nt: TGCAGTGCTAGAGTCCGGGAGCAGTACTTC; CDR3aa: CSARVREQYF
len: 13; v_gene: TRBV19; j_gene: TRBJ2-7; d_gene: NA; abundance: NA; CDR3nt: TGTGCCAGTAGTATAGCGACAAAGGACGAGCAGTACTTC; CDR3aa: CASSIATKDEQYF
len: 17; v_gene: TRBV6-2/TRBV6-3; j_gene: TRBJ2-3; d_gene: NA; abundance: NA; CDR3nt: TGTGCCAGCAGTAACCCTTTGGGGGGGGGCGACACAGATACGCAGTATTTT; CDR3aa: CASSNPLGGGDTDTQYF
len: 17; v_gene: TRBV27; j_gene: TRBJ2-1; d_gene: TRBD2; abundance: NA; CDR3nt: TGTGCCAGCAGTGTCCAGAGACTAGCGGGGAAATACAATGAGCAGTTCTTC; CDR3aa: CASSVQRLAGKYNEQFF
len: 14; v_gene: TRBV7-3; j_gene: TRBJ1-6; d_gene: NA; abundance: once; CDR3nt: TGTGCCAGCAGCCAACAGGGCTTAGGGTCACCCCTCCACTTT; CDR3aa: CASSQQGLGSPLHF
len: 14; v_gene: TRBV24-1; j_gene: TRBJ1-5; d_gene: NA; abundance: NA; CDR3nt: TGTGCCACCAGTGATCCTGGACAGAATCAGCCCCAGCATTTT; CDR3aa: CATSDPGQNQPQHF
len: 13; v_gene: TRBV18; j_gene: TRBJ2-1; d_gene: TRBD1; abundance: NA; CDR3nt: TGTGCCAGCTCAAGGGACAGGGACGATGAGCAGTTCTTC; CDR3aa: CASSRDRDDEQFF
len: 16; v_gene: TRBV5-4; j_gene: TRBJ1-6; d_gene: NA; abundance: NA; CDR3nt: TGTGCCAGCAGCTCGCAACGGGGTAGGGGGAATTCACCCCTCCACTTT; CDR3aa: CASSSQRGRGNSPLHF
len: 15; v_gene: TRBV3-1/TRBV3-2; j_gene: TRBJ1-3; d_gene: NA; abundance: NA; CDR3nt: TGTGCCAGCAGCCAAGGCCCAGGGGAAGGAAACACCATATATTTT; CDR3aa: CASSQGPGEGNTIYF
len: 17; v_gene: TRBV27; j_gene: TRBJ2-5; d_gene: TRBD1; abundance: NA; CDR3nt: TGTGCCAGCAGTTTGACGTCACGTCTAGGGGGACAGGAGACCCAGTACTTC; CDR3aa: CASSLTSRLGGQETQYF